These 20 T cell receptor beta chains were sequenced from one sample in a study of OX40 agonist ivuxolimab in advanced cancers. Clones were sequenced by immunoSEQ multiplex PCR, and TCRdb holds only the in-frame ones, with some missing. Here the sample spans 65,000 to 95,000 clones, around 88% being singletons. This sample comprised CD4+ or CD8+ T cells sorted from blood, obtained in a trial of the OX40 agonist ivuxolimab. These receptors were collected from an adult with an advanced solid tumor such as melanoma, head and neck, liver or kidney cancer.

This chain joins TRBV4-1 and TRBJ1-1, with a weak D call TRBD1 (6 bases). V was shortened by 4 bases and J by 7 bases, with 22 bases between the two germline ends. The length of the CDR3 is 16 residues. Looked up from germline, CDR1 is MGHRA and CDR2 is YSYEKL. The CDR3 protein is CASSLFRGAGEDEAFF. The CDR3 nucleotides are TGCGCCAGCAGCCTATTTCGGGGGGCAGGGGAGGATGAAGCTTTCTTT.

The chain recombines TRBV19 with TRBJ1-6; 8 bases fit TRBD1. Looked up from germline, CDR1 is LNHDA and CDR2 is SQIVND (reference sequence). This CDR3 contains 15 residues. V dropped 6 bases and J dropped 8; count of bases not matched to a gene: 9. The CDR3 here is CASSLDRGLDSPLHF. CDR3 sequence (DNA): TGTGCCAGTAGCCTCGACAGGGGTTTGGATTCACCCCTCCACTTT.

This chain connects TRBV2 to TRBJ2-1, with D perhaps TRBD2 (5 bases). Trimming stripped 6 bases from V and 2 bases from J, with 14 bases between. CDR3 length: 15 amino acids. Germline CDR1 SNHLY, CDR2 FYNNEI. CDR3 region: CASRVRADPYNEQFF. The CDR3 DNA reads TGTGCCAGCAGGGTGCGGGCCGACCCCTACAATGAGCAGTTCTTC. Together with reference TRBV2 and TRBJ2-1, the CDR3 gives the full variable domain: EPEVTQTPSHQVTQMGQEVILRCVPISNHLYFYWYRQILGQKVEFLVSFYNNEISEKSEIFDDQFSVERPDGSNFTLKIRSTKLEDSAMYFCASRVRADPYNEQFFGPGTRLTVL.

The rearrangement links TRBV27 to TRBJ2-5; TRBD2 aligns across 11 bases. With 5 bases clipped from V and 5 bases from J, the junction kept 10 bases outside the gene matches. Per germline, CDR1 MNHEY and CDR2 SMNVEV (reference sequence). The CDR3 runs to 16 residues. The CDR3 DNA is TGTGCCAGCAGTCCACAGAAACTAGCGGGAGTTGAGACCCAGTACTTC. It yields the protein CASSPQKLAGVETQYF.

This chain uses TRBV19 with TRBJ2-5; 8 bases agree with TRBD2. Germline-derived CDR1 and CDR2 are LNHDA and SQIVND (reference sequence). J lost 7 bases, V lost 4 bases, and 14 bases had no gene match. This CDR3 contains 16 residues. CDR3 sequence reads: CASSKTRGSGVGTQYF. The CDR3 DNA reads as TGTGCCAGTAGTAAGACTCGGGGTAGCGGGGTAGGGACCCAGTACTTC.

V and J are TRBV19 and TRBJ2-7, with 8 bases fitting TRBD2. Germline V gene lookup returns CDR1 LNHDA and CDR2 SQIVND (reference sequence). CDR3 length equals 13 residues. The V segment lost 6 bases and the J segment 4 bases; nucleotides outside the gene matches: 5. In nucleotides, the CDR3 is TGTGCCAGTAGCGCGGGGGGACGGTACGAGCAGTACTTC. Residues: CASSAGGRYEQYF.

The chain combines TRBV27 with TRBJ2-4, with D unresolved. Germline V CDR1 and CDR2: MNHEY, SMNVEV (reference sequence). This CDR3 is built from 13 residues. With 7 bases removed from V and 0 bases from J, the gap between germline ends came to 7 bases. The CDR3 DNA is TGTGCCAGCACTGACTTAGCCAAAAACATTCAGTACTTC. As protein: CASTDLAKNIQYF.

This clone was seen more than once but under ten times. Other DNA sequences in the same sample also yield this CDR3. The chain is built from TRBV4-1 and TRBJ1-5, with a tentative D call TRBD1 (6 bases). The V end was cut by 4 bases, the J end by 0 bases, with 7 bases between. The germline V gene has CDR1 MGHRA and CDR2 YSYEKL. This CDR3 spans 14 amino acids. The CDR3 spells CASSPTGSNQPQHF. CDR3 coding DNA: TGCGCCAGCAGCCCGACAGGTAGCAATCAGCCCCAGCATTTT.

This clone was seen only a few times. The V gene is TRBV9, the J gene TRBJ2-5; D tentatively reads TRBD1 or TRBD2 (6 bases each). The CDR3 has 15 residues. CDR1 and CDR2 (germline): SGDLS, YYNGEE. Trimming cost V 0 bases and J 1 base, with 10 bases left between them. CDR3 sequence: CASSVVGGLQETQYF. In DNA form, the CDR3 reads TGTGCCAGCAGCGTAGTTGGGGGGCTCCAAGAGACCCAGTACTTC.

This clone came up once. The V call is TRBV10-3, the J call TRBJ2-3; 7 bases align to TRBD1. The J segment lost 6 bases and the V segment lost 7 bases, leaving 10 bases of the junction unmatched. Germline CDR1 and CDR2: ENHRY and SYGVKD. This CDR3 spans 14 amino acids. CDR3 DNA: TGTGCCATCAACACAGGGGCCTCTCCTGATACGCAGTATTTT. This encodes CAINTGASPDTQYF.

This clone was counted a few times. The CDR3 region is CASSLDRKNGNEQFF. CDR3 nucleotide sequence: TGTGCCAGCAGCTTGGACAGGAAAAACGGTAATGAGCAGTTCTTC. The J gene is TRBJ2-1, the V gene TRBV11-2; 7 bases align to TRBD1. This CDR3 has 15 amino acids. The J segment lost 7 bases and the V segment lost 3 bases, leaving 9 bases of the junction unmatched. From germline, CDR1 is SGHAT and CDR2 FQNNGV.

The chain is built from TRBV27 and TRBJ2-7, with D perhaps matching TRBD1 (6 bases). The ends were cut back, 6 bases at V and 3 bases at J, with 12 bases in the middle. The CDR3 totals 13 residues. Germline CDR1 is MNHEY and CDR2 is SMNVEV (reference sequence). This chain's CDR3 is CASSRDTDYEQYF. The CDR3 DNA follows: TGTGCCAGCAGCCGGGACACGGACTACGAGCAGTACTTC.

The genes are TRBV7-2 and TRBJ2-1; no reliable D call. CDR3 length: 18 residues. Trimming pared 3 bases from V and 4 bases from J, leaving 22 bases between. From germline, CDR1 is SGHTA and CDR2 FQGNSA. The CDR3 DNA is TGTGCCAGCAGCTTGAGGCGGAGTACGTCCAGTGGGTACAATGAGCAGTTCTTC. Protein sequence: CASSLRRSTSSGYNEQFF.

Comment on this clone: One end of the junction fails to match germline, which may point to a read error. The chain recombines TRBV7-7 with TRBJ2-1; weak D call: TRBD1 (6 bases). CDR1 and CDR2 from the germline V gene are SSHAT and FNYEAQ (reference sequence). The CDR3 contains 14 residues. CDR3: CASSLSGGNNEQFF. The CDR3 coding sequence is TGTGCTAGCAGCTTAAGTGGGGGCAACAATGAGCAGTTCTTC.

This clone occurred once. The sample contains more than one DNA sequence encoding this CDR3. This chain joins TRBV2 and TRBJ2-2, with 10 positions matching TRBD1. Germline V gene lookup returns CDR1 SNHLY and CDR2 FYNNEI. The J segment lost 0 bases and the V segment lost 6 bases, leaving 1 base of the junction unmatched. The CDR3 is 15 residues long. The CDR3 DNA reads as TGTGCCAGCAGAGGACAGGGGGCGAACACCGGGGAGCTGTTTTTT. Protein sequence: CASRGQGANTGELFF.

This rearrangement joins TRBV7-2 to TRBJ1-3; tentatively, D is TRBD1 (6 bases). Trimming took off 7 bases at V and 7 bases at J, with 20 bases between the two ends. Germline V gene lookup returns CDR1 SGHTA and CDR2 FQGNSA. CDR3 length: 15 amino acids. The CDR3: CASTQNGGAVNTIYF. DNA of the CDR3: TGTGCCAGCACCCAGAACGGGGGCGCAGTCAACACCATATATTTT.

This clone has only a few counts. The rearrangement links TRBV9 to TRBJ2-2, with unresolved D. CDR3 length equals 14 residues. The V and J ends lost 4 bases and 5 bases respectively, with 12 bases between them. CDR1 and CDR2 (germline): SGDLS, YYNGEE. In DNA, the CDR3 is TGTGCCAGCAGCACAATCCCGGAGACCGGGGAGCTGTTTTTT. It yields the protein CASSTIPETGELFF.

The chain combines TRBV19 with TRBJ2-1; D might be TRBD1 (6 bases). V was shortened by 5 bases and J by 2 bases, with 7 bases between the two germline ends. The V gene's germline CDR1 is LNHDA and CDR2 SQIVND (reference sequence). There are 13 residues in the CDR3. CDR3 sequence (DNA): TGTGCCAGTAGTGGGGACACCTACAATGAGCAGTTCTTC. Translation: CASSGDTYNEQFF. The full variable domain, rest sourced from reference TRBV19 and TRBJ2-1, is DGGITQSPKYLFRKEGQNVTLSCEQNLNHDAMYWYRQDPGQGLRLIYYSQIVNDFQKGDIAEGYSVSREKKESFPLTVTSAQKNPTAFYLCASSGDTYNEQFFGPGTRLTVL.

This chain uses TRBV28 with TRBJ2-3, with D perhaps assigned TRBD1 or TRBD2 (5 bases each). The CDR3 extends over 16 amino acids. CDR1 is MDHEN, CDR2 SYDVKM, per germline. V was pared by 8 bases and J by 4 bases, with 22 bases between. The DNA for the CDR3 is TGTGCCAGCGGGACGGGAACTAGACGGGTCCCAGATACGCAGTATTTT. Translated, it gives CASGTGTRRVPDTQYF.

The V call is TRBV21-1, the J call TRBJ1-3; TRBD1, the table's D call, lacks a check against the DNA. TRBV21-1 is a documented pseudogene. The CDR3 covers 14 residues. CDR3 in amino acids: CASSKGDRRNTIYF. DNA for the CDR3: TGTGCCAGCAGCAAAGGGGACAGACGAAACACCATATATTTT.